Following are 8 T cell receptor beta chains from one sample sequenced in a study of blood T cell repertoires in COVID-19. Repertoires were generated with immunoSEQ multiplex PCR, while TCRdb's copy carries only in-frame clones and drops some. The data hold more than 110,000 clones, with 78% observed a single time. Sequences were obtained from PBMCs or T cells enriched from blood (not recorded which). Every receptor here comes from a woman aged 45-65 years who had recovered from COVID-19.

The chain employs TRBV29-1 and TRBJ2-5; D uncertain. Per the germline V gene, CDR1 is SQVTM and CDR2 is ANQGSEA. The V gene lost 2 bases and the J gene lost 5 bases, with 9 bases spanning the gap. CDR3 size: 12 residues. CDR3 sequence: CSVELRPETQYF. CDR3 bases: TGCAGCGTTGAACTCAGGCCCGAGACCCAGTACTTC.

This clone has ten or more counts. V gene TRBV19 combines with J gene TRBJ1-2, with 11 bases that match TRBD1. CDR1 is LNHDA and CDR2 is SQIVND in the germline V gene (reference sequence). J lost 8 bases, V lost 3 bases, and 5 bases had no gene match. CDR3 length: 14 amino acids. CDR3 in amino acids: CASSMVGTGGGYTF. The CDR3 nucleotides are TGTGCCAGTAGTATGGTTGGGACAGGGGGAGGCTACACCTTC.

The chain uses TRBV5-1 and TRBJ2-2; a possible D gene is TRBD1 (5 bases). The CDR3 consists of 13 residues. The V and J ends lost 1 base and 6 bases respectively, with 7 bases between them. The V gene's germline CDR1 is SGHRS and CDR2 YFSETQ. The CDR3 DNA follows: TGCGCCAGCAGCTTGAGGGGCGCCGGGGAGCTGTTTTTT. Amino acids: CASSLRGAGELFF.

This chain uses TRBV28 with TRBJ1-4; 8 nucleotides match TRBD1. Germline trimming cut 6 bases from V and 7 bases from J; bases unmatched to any gene: 13. Germline V gene data show CDR1 as MDHEN and CDR2 as SYDVKM. The CDR3 is made up of 16 amino acids. As DNA, the CDR3 is TGTGCCAGCAGACTACCGGACAGGGTAATGTGTGAAAAACTGTTTTTT. As protein: CASRLPDRVMCEKLFF.

This rearrangement joins TRBV10-3 to TRBJ2-7, with 10 bases fitting TRBD2. CDR1 is ENHRY and CDR2 is SYGVKD in the germline V gene. Germline trimming cut 10 bases from V and 1 base from J; bases unmatched to any gene: 7. CDR3 length: 14 amino acids. CDR3 region: CATAPSGGSYEQYV. CDR3 DNA sequence: TGTGCCACCGCCCCTAGCGGGGGATCCTACGAGCAGTACGTC.

The chain has TRBV5-1 and TRBJ2-5; D perhaps matches TRBD1 (5 bases). Between the trimmed V and J ends, which lost 2 bases and 2 bases, there was a span of 7 bases. This CDR3 is built from 13 residues. Looked up from germline, CDR1 is SGHRS and CDR2 is YFSETQ. This CDR3 is CASSFSGQETQYF. For the CDR3, the DNA is TGCGCCAGCAGCTTTTCAGGGCAAGAGACCCAGTACTTC.

This clone was found once. The chain employs TRBV28 and TRBJ1-5; no clear D. This CDR3 region has 13 residues. The V gene's germline CDR1 is MDHEN and CDR2 SYDVKM. V was trimmed by 5 bases and J by 6 bases, leaving 11 bases between them. The CDR3 sequence is CASSLQFGQPQHF. CDR3 bases: TGTGCCAGCAGTCTACAGTTCGGTCAGCCCCAGCATTTT. Based on the CDR3 plus reference TRBV28 and TRBJ1-5, the full variable domain is DVKVTQSSRYLVKRTGEKVFLECVQDMDHENMFWYRQDPGLGLRLIYFSYDVKMKEKGDIPEGYSVSREKKERFSLILESASTNQTSMYLCASSLQFGQPQHFGDGTRLSIL.

The V call is TRBV7-5, the J call TRBJ2-7; the DNA was not compared with TRBD2, the D call given in the table. TRBV7-5 constitutes a pseudogene. This CDR3 comprises 15 residues. The CDR3 region is CVRSLSRRGLYEQYV. The CDR3 DNA is TGTGTCAGAAGCTTAAGTCGGCGGGGGCTCTACGAGCAGTACGTC.